This T cell receptor (beta chain) was obtained from a study of shared clonotypes between healthy human individuals. At the level of the study: CD8 memory received one plate per donor, CD8 naive two, CD4 memory three and CD4 naive three.

General observations from the study: Few donors restricted represented genetic and exposure-history diversity. All-four-donor shared clonotypes had higher generation probabilities than non-shared clonotypes did.

CDR1 and CDR2 from the germline V gene are KGHSH and LQKENI. V lost 3 bases, J lost 4 bases, and 4 bases lay in between. The CDR3 contains 13 residues. Turning to this clone: Its specificity is unknown. The same CDR3 is also encoded by other DNA sequences in this sample.

Method: immunoSEQ multiplex PCR; TCRdb's copy keeps in-frame clones and lacks some. This repertoire shows some 2,000,000 clones, roughly 94% found once; its top ten account for more than 0.1%. The TCR originated in a young man in good health. Sequences were obtained from naive CD4+ T cells sorted from blood. The subset here: CD45RA+ positively selected. The chain carries TRBV18 and TRBJ2-6; D not resolved. The DNA for the CDR3 is TGTGCCAGCTCACCCCAGGGGGCCAACGTCCTGACTTTC. Translating gives CASSPQGANVLTF.